This T cell receptor (beta chain) was recovered during a study of Graves' ophthalmopathy and Graves' hyperthyroidism. Overall study findings and caveats: In blood, most expanded thyroid clonotypes above 0.001 frequency were also detected.

Amplification of the TCR beta CDR3 regions used RNA transcripts (as template). Investigators did first-round RT-PCR with HTBI primers, then second-round multiplex PCR. TCRdb reanalysed the multiplex PCR reads using MiXCR and keeps one entry per CDR3 protein. The sample consists of about 700,000 distinct CDR3 sequences, under 50% of them appearing once. V lost 5 bases and J 1 base, leaving 8 bases between the germline ends. This CDR3 is built from 13 residues. Germline V gene lookup returns CDR1 KGHSH and CDR2 LQKENI. Concerning this clonotype: The antigen is not known.

This chain joins TRBV18 and TRBJ2-5; no clear D. Sequencing was performed on peripheral blood. This sequence was found in an adult man with Graves' ophthalmopathy. The CDR3 DNA is TGTGCCAGCTCAGAACGGACCCAAGAGACCCAGTACTTC. Translation: CASSERTQETQYF.